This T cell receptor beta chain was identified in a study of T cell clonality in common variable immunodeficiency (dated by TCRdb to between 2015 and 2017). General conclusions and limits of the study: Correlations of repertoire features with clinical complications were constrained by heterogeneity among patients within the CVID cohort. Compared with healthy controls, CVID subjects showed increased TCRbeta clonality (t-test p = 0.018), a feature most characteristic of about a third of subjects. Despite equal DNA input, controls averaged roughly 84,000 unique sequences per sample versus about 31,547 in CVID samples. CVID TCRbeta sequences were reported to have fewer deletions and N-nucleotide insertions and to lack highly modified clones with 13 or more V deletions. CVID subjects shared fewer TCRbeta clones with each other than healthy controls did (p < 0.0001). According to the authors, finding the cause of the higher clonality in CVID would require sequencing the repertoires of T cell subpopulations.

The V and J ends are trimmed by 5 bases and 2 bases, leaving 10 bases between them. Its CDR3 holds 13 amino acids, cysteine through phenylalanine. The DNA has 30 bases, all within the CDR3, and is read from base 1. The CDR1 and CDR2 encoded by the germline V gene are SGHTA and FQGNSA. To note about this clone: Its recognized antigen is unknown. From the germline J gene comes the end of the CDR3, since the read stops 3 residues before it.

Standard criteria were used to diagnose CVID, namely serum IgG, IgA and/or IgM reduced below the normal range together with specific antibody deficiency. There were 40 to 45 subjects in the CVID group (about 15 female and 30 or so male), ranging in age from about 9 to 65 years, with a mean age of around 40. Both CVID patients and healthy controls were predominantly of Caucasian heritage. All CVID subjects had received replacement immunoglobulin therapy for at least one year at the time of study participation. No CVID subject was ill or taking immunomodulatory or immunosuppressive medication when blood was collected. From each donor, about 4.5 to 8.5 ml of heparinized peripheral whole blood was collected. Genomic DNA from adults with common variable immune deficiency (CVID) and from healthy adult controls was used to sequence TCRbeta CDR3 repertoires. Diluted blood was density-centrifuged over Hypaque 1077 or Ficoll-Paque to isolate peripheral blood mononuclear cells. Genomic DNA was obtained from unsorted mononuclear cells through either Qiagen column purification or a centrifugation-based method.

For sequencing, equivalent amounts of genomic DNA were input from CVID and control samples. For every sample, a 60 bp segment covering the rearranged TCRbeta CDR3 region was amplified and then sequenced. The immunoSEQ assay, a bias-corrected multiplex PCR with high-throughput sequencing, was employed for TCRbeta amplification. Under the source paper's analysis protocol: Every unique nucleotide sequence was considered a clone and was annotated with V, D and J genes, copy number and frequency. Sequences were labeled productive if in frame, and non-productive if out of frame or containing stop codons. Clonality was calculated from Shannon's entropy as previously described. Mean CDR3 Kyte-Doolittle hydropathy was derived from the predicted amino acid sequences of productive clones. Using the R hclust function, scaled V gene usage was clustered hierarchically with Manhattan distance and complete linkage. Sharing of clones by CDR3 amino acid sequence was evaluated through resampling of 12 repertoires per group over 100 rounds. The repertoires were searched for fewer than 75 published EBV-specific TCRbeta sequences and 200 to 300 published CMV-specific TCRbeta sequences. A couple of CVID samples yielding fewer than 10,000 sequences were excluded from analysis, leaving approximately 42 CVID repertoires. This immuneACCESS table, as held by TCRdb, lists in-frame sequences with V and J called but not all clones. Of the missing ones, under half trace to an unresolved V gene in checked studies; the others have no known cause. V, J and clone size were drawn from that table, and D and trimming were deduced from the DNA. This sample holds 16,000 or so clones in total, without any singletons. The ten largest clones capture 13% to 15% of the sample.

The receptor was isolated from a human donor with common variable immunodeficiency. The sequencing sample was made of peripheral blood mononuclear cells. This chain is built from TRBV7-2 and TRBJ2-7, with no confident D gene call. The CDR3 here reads CASSSRHPYEQYF. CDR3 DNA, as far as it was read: TGTGCCAGCAGCAGCCGACATCCCTACGAG. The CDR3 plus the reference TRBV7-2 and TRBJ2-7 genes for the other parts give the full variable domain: GAGVSQSPSNKVTEKGKDVELRCDPISGHTALYWYRQSLGQGLEFLIYFQGNSAPDKSGLPSDRFSAERTGGSVSTLTIQRTQQEDSAVYLCASSSRHPYEQYFGPGTRLTVT.